Below, 2 T cell receptor beta chains from the same sample are listed, as sequenced in a study of T cells after yellow fever vaccination (dated by TCRdb to the late 2010s). This specimen's treatment or condition label, per the study, means: live attenuated yellow fever vaccine strain. The protocol used for the library was 5' RACE. The reads were generated on an Illumina NovaSeq 6000. The raw public data were reprocessed by TCRdb itself: fastp quality trimming at Q25, MiXCR clonotype calling, in-frame beta chains only. Each CDR3 protein appears once, grouped with its most common genes and DNA. The sample table lists approximately 260,000 distinct CDR3 sequences, about 5.2% of them with a count of one. Roughly 3.4% of the sample is in the top ten clones. The sample in question was CD4+ T cells sorted from PBMCs, obtained on the day of the yellow fever booster vaccination. These TCRs come from a man younger than 35 who received the YFV17D yellow fever vaccine.

This clonotype has ten or more counts. V gene TRBV7-3 combines with J gene TRBJ2-1; 7 nucleotides align to TRBD2. The CDR3 extends over 15 amino acids. Germline V gene lookup returns CDR1 SGHTA and CDR2 FQGTGA. V gave up 3 bases and J gave up 0 bases; unmatched junction bases: 2. CDR3 coding DNA: TGTGCCAGCAGCTTTTTAGCGGGCTCCTACAATGAGCAGTTCTTC. The encoded protein is CASSFLAGSYNEQFF.

This clonotype was counted at least ten times. The V call is TRBV4-2, the J call TRBJ1-6; D is uncertain. The V and J ends lost 3 bases and 9 bases respectively, with 12 bases between them. Germline CDR1 and CDR2: LGHNA and YNFKEQ. This CDR3 is built from 14 residues. CDR3 amino acids: CASSQSNPGSPLHF. CDR3 nucleotides: TGTGCCAGCAGCCAGAGTAACCCGGGTTCACCCCTCCACTTT.